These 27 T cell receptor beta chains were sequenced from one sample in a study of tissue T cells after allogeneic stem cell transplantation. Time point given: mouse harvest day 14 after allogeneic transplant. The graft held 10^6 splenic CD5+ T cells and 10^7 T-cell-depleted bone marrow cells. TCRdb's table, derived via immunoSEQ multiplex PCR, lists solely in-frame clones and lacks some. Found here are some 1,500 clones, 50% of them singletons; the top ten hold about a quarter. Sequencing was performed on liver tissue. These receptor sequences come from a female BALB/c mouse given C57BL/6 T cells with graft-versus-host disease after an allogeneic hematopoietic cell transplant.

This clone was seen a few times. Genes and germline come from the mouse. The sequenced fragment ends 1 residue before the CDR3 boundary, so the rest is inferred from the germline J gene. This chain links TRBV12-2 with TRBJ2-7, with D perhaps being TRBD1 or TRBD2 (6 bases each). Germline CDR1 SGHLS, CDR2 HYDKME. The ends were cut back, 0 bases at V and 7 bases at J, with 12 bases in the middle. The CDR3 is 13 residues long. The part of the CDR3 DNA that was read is TGTGCCAGCTCTCTCGGGGGGAGGGGGGAACAGTAC. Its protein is CASSLGGRGEQY. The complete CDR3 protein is CASSLGGRGEQYF. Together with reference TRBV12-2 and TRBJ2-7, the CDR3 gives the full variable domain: NSGVVQSPRYIIKGKGERSILKCIPISGHLSVAWYQQTQGQELKFFIQHYDKMERDKGNLPSRFSVQQFDDYHSEMNMSALELEDSAVYFCASSLGGRGEQYFGPGTRLTVL.

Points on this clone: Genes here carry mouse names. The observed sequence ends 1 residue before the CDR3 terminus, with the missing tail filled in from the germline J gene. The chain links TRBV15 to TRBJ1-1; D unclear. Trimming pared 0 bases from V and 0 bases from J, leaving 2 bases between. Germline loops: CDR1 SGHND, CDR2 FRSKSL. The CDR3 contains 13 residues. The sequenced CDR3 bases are TGTGCCAGCAGTTTAGCACCAAACACAGAAGTCTTC. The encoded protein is CASSLAPNTEVF. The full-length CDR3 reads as CASSLAPNTEVFF.

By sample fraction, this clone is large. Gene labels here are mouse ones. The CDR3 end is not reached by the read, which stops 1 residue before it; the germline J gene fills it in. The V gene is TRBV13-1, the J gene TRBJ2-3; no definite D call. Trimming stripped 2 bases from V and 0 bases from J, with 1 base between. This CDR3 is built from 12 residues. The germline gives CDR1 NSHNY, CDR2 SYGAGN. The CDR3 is CASSESAETLYF. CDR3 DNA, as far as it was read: TGTGCCAGCAGTGAAAGTGCAGAAACGCTGTAT.

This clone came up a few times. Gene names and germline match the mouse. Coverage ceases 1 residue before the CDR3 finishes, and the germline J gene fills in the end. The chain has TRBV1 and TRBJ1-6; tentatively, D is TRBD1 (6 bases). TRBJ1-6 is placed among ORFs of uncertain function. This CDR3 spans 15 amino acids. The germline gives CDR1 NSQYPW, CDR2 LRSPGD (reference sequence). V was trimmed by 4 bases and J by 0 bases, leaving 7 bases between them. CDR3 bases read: TGCACCTGCAGTGGGGGACATTCCTATAATTCGCCCCTCTAC. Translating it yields CTCSGGHSYNSPLY. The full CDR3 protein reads CTCSGGHSYNSPLYF.

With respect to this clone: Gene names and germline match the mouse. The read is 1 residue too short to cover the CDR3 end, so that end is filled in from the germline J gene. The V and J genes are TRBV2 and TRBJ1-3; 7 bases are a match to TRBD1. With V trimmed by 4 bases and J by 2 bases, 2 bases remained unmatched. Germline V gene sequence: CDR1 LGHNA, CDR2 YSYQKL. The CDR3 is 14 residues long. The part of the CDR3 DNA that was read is TGTGCCAGCAGCCTACAGGGGACTGGAAATACGCTCTAT. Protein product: CASSLQGTGNTLY. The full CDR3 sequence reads CASSLQGTGNTLYF.

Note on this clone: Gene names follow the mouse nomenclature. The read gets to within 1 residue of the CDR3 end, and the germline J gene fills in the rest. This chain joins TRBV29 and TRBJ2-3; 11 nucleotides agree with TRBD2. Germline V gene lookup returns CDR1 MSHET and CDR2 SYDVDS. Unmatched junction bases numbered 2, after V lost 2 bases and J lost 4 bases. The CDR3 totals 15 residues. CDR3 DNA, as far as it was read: TGTGCTAGCAGTTTAAACTGGGGGGGCTCAGAAACGCTGTAT. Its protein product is CASSLNWGGSETLY. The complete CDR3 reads CASSLNWGGSETLYF.

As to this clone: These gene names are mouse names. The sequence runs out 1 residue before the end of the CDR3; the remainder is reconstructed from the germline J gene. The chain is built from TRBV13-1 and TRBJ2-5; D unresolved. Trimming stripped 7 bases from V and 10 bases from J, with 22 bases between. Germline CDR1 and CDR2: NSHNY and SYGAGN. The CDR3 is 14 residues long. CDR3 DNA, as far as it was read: TGTGCCAGCCCTGACCCGGCGAACCAACACCCCCAGTAC. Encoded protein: CASPDPANQHPQY. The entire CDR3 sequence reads CASPDPANQHPQYF.

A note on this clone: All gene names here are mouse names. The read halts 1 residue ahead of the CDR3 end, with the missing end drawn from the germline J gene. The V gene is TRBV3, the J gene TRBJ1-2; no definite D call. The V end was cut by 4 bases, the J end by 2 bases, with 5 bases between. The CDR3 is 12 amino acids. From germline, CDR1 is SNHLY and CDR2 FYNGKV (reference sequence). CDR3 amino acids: CASSSYNSDYTF. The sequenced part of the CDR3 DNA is TGTGCCAGCAGCTCATACAACTCCGACTACACC.

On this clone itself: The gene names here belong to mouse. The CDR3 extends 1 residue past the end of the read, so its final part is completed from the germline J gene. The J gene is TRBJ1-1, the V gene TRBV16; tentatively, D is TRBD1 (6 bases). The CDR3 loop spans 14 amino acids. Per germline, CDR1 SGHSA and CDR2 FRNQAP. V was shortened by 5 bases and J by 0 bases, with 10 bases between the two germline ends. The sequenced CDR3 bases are TGTGCAAGCAGCCCCGGGACAACAAACACAGAAGTCTTC. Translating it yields CASSPGTTNTEVF. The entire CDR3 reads CASSPGTTNTEVFF. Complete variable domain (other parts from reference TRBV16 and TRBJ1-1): NAGVIQTPRHKVTGKGQEATLWCEPISGHSAVFWYRQTIVQGLEFLTYFRNQAPIDDSGMPKERFSAQMPNQSHSTLKIQSTQPQDSAVYLCASSPGTTNTEVFFGKGTRLTVV.

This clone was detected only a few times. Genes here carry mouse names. Incomplete CDR3 DNA: TGTGCCAGCGGTGCCTCGGGACTGGGGGGAGAGGAACAGTAC. Residues: CASGASGLGGEEQY. The CDR3, in full, reads CASGASGLGGEEQYF. This sequence joins TRBV13-2 and TRBJ2-7, with 12 nucleotides matching TRBD2. The read terminates 1 residue ahead of where the CDR3 ends, so the germline J gene completes it. Germline V lookup: CDR1 NNHNN, CDR2 SYGAGS (reference sequence). V shed 3 bases and J 7 bases; nucleotides not matched to a gene: 8. The CDR3 consists of 15 residues.

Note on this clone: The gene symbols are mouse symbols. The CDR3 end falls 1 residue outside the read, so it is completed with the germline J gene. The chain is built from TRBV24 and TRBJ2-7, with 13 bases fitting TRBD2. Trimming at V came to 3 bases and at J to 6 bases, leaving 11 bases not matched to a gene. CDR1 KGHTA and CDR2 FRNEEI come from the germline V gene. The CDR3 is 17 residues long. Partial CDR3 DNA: TGTGCCAGCAGTCTCTCTATGGGACTGGGGGGGGCGCTTGAACAGTAC. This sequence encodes CASSLSMGLGGALEQY. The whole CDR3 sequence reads CASSLSMGLGGALEQYF.

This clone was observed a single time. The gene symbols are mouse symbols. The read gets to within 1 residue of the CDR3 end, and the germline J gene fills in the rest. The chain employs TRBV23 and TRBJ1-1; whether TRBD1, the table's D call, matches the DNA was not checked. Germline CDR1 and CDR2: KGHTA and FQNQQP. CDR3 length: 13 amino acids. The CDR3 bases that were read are TGCTCCAGCAGTCAATCAAGGGTCACAGAAGTCTTC. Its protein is CSSSQSRVTEVF. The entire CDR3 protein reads CSSSQSRVTEVFF.

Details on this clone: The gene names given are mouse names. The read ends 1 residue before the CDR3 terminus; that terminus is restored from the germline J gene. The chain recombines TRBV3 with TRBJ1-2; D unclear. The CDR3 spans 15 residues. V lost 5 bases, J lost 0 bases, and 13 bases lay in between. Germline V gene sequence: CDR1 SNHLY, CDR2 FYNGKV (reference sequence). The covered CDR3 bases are TGTGCCAGCAGCCCCACGTGGAGAGCAAACTCCGACTACACC. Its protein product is CASSPTWRANSDYT. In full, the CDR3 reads CASSPTWRANSDYTF.

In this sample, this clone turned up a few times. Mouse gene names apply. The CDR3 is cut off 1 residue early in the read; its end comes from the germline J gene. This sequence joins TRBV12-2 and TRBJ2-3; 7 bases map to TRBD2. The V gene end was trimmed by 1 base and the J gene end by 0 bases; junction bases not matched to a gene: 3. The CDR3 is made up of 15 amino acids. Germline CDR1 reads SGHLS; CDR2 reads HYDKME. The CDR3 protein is CASSLGGTSAETLYF. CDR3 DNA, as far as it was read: TGTGCCAGCTCTCTTGGGGGGACTAGTGCAGAAACGCTGTAT.

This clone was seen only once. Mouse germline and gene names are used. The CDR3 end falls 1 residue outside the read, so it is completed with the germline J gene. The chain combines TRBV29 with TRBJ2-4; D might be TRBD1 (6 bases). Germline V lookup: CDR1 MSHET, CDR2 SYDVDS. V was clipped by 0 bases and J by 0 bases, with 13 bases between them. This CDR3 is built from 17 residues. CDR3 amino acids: CASSLSRHRESQNTLYF. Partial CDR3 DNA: TGTGCTAGCAGTTTATCCCGCCACAGGGAAAGTCAAAACACCTTGTAC.

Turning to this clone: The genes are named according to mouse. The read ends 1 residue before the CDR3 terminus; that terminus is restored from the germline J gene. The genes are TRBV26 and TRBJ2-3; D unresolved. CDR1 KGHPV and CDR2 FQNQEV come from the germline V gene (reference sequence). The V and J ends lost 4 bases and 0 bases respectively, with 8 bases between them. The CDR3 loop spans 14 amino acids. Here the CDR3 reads CASSPTTSAETLYF. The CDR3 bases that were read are TGTGCCAGCAGTCCGACAACTAGTGCAGAAACGCTGTAT. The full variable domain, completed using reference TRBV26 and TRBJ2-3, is NSKVIQTPRYLVKGQGQKAKMRCIPEKGHPVVFWYQQNKNNEFKFLINFQNQEVLQQIDMTEKRFSAECPSNSPCSLEIQSSEAGDSALYLCASSPTTSAETLYFGSGTRLTVL.

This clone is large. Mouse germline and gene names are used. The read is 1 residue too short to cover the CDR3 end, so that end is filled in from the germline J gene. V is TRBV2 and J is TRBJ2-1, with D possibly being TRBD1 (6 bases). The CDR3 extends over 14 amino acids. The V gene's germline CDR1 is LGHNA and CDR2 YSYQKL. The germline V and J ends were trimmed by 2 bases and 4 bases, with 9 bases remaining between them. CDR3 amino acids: CASSQSGVYAEQFF. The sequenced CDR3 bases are TGTGCCAGCAGCCAATCAGGGGTTTATGCTGAGCAGTTC.

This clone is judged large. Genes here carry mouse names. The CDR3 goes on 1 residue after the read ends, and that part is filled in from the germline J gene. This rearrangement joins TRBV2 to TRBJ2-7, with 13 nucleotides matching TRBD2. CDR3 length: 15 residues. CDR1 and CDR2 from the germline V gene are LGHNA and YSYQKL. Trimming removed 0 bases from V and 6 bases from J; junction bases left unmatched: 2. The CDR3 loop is CASSQDWDWGGEQYF. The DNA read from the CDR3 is TGTGCCAGCAGCCAAGATTGGGACTGGGGGGGTGAACAGTAC.

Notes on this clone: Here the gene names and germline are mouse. The CDR3 is CASGDALGGRGNTQYF. The CDR3 bases that were read are TGTGCCAGCGGTGATGCCCTGGGGGGGCGCGGAAACACCCAGTAC. V gene TRBV13-2 combines with J gene TRBJ2-5; 10 nucleotides agree with TRBD2. The DNA ends 1 residue before the CDR3 does, and the rest of the CDR3 is filled in from the germline J gene. With V trimmed by 0 bases and J by 7 bases, 8 bases remained unmatched. Germline CDR1 and CDR2: NNHNN and SYGAGS (reference sequence). The CDR3 totals 16 residues.

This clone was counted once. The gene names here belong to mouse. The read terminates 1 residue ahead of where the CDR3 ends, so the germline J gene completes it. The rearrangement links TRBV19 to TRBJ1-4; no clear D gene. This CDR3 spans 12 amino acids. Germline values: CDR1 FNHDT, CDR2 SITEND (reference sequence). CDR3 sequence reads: CAAALYNERLFF. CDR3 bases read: TGTGCAGCAGCCTTATACAACGAAAGATTATTT. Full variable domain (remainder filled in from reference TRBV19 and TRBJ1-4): GGIITQTPKFLIGQEGQKLTLKCQQNFNHDTMYWYRQDSGKGLRLIYYSITENDLQKGDLSEGYDASREKKSSFSLTVTSAQKNEMAVFLCAAALYNERLFFGHGTKLSVL.

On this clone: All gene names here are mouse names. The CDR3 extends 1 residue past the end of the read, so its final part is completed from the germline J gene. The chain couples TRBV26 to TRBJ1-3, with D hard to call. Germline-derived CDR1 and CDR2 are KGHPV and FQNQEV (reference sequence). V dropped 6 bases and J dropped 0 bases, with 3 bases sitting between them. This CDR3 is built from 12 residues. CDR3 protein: CASRSSGNTLYF. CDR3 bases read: TGTGCCAGCAGGAGTTCTGGAAATACGCTCTAT.

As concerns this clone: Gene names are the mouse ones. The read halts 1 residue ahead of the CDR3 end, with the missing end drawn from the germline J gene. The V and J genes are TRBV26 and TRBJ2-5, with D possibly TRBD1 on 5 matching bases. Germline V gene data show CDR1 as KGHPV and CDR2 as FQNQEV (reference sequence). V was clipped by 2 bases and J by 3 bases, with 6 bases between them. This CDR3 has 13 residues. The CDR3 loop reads CASSLGHQDTQYF. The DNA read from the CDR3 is TGTGCCAGCAGTCTGGGACATCAAGACACCCAGTAC.

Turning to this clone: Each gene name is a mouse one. The DNA read from the CDR3 is TGTGCCAGCAGTGGACAGGGCAGCTCCTATGAACAGTAC. Its translation is CASSGQGSSYEQY. The whole CDR3 protein is CASSGQGSSYEQYF. This sequence joins TRBV13-2 and TRBJ2-7; 8 nucleotides agree with TRBD1. The read ends 1 residue before the CDR3 terminus; that terminus is restored from the germline J gene. The CDR3 has 14 amino acids. Germline V gene lookup returns CDR1 NNHNN and CDR2 SYGAGS (reference sequence). V trimming: 7 bases; J trimming: 0 bases; junction bases outside the gene matches: 6.

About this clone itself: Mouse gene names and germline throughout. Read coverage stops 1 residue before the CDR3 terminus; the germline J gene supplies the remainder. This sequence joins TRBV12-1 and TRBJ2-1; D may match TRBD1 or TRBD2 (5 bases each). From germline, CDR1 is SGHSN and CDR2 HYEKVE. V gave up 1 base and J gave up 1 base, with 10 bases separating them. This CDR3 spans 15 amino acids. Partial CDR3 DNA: TGTGCCAGCTCTCTGGGGGACGTAAACTATGCTGAGCAGTTC. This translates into CASSLGDVNYAEQF. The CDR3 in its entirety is CASSLGDVNYAEQFF.

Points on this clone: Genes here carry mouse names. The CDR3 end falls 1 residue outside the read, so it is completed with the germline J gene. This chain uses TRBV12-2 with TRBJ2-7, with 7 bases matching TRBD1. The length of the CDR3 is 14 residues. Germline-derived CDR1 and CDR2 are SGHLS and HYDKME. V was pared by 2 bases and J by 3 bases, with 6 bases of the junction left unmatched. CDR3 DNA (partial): TGTGCCAGCTCTCCGACAGGGAGATTCTATGAACAGTAC. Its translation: CASSPTGRFYEQY. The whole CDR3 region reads CASSPTGRFYEQYF. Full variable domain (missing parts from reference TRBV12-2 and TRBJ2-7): NSGVVQSPRYIIKGKGERSILKCIPISGHLSVAWYQQTQGQELKFFIQHYDKMERDKGNLPSRFSVQQFDDYHSEMNMSALELEDSAVYFCASSPTGRFYEQYFGPGTRLTVL.

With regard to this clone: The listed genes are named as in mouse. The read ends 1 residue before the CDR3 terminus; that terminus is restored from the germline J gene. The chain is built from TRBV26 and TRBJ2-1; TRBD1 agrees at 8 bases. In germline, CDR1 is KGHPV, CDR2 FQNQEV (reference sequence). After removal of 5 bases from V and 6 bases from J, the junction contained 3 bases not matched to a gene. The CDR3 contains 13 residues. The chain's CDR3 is CASSTTGGAEQFF. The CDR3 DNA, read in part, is TGTGCCAGCAGTACAACAGGGGGTGCTGAGCAGTTC.

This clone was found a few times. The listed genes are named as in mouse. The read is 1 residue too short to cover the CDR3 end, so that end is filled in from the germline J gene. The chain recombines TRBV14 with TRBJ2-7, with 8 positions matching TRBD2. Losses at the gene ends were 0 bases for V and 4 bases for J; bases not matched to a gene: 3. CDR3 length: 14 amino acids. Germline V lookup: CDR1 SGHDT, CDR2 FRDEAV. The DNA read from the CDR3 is TGTGCCAGCAGTTTCTCTGGGGGGCCTTATGAACAGTAC. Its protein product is CASSFSGGPYEQY. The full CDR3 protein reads CASSFSGGPYEQYF.